These 12 T cell receptor beta chains came from one sample sequenced in a study of T-cell memory formation after mild COVID-19. TCRdb reanalysed the 5' RACE reads using MiXCR and keeps one entry per CDR3 protein. In the table there are about 55,000 distinct CDR3 sequences, 25% to 30% of which are singletons. Input material: PBMCs or a T cell subset sorted from them (not recorded which). The receptors come from a young man who had mild COVID-19 (a few samples of this study predate the infection). Cell type and time point are not known.

This clonotype turned up a few times. This chain joins TRBV21-1 and TRBJ1-2; the tabulated D call, TRBD1, remains unverified against the DNA. TRBV21-1 is reported as a pseudogene. This CDR3 comprises 17 residues. DNA for the CDR3: TGTGCCAGCAGCAACCTCGGGGACAGGGGAAGTAACTATGGCTACACCTTC. Translated: CASSNLGDRGSNYGYTF.

This clonotype was seen a handful of times. The rearrangement joins TRBV12-3 or TRBV12-4 to TRBJ2-2; perhaps TRBD1 as D (5 bases). Trimming removed 3 bases from V and 6 bases from J, with 11 bases in between. The CDR3 runs to 14 residues. The DNA of the CDR3 is TGTGCCAGCAGTTTTCTCGCAGGGTCCGGGGAGCTGTTTTTT. Translation: CASSFLAGSGELFF.

The chain couples TRBV12-3 or TRBV12-4 to TRBJ2-5, with 8 bases matching TRBD1. This CDR3 comprises 16 residues. The junction had 13 bases not matched to a gene; V was cut back by 5 bases and J by 5 bases. This CDR3 reads CASSQSQTGAGETQYF. Here the CDR3 DNA reads TGTGCCAGCAGTCAGAGCCAGACAGGGGCAGGGGAGACCCAGTACTTC.

This clonotype was found a few times. V usage is TRBV10-2 and J usage is TRBJ2-7; 7 positions match TRBD2. The CDR3 length is 14 residues. Trimming at V came to 4 bases and at J to 4 bases, leaving 7 bases not matched to a gene. Per the germline V gene, CDR1 is WSHSY and CDR2 is SAAADI. The CDR3 sequence: CASSVERETYEQYF. DNA for the CDR3: TGCGCCAGCAGTGTTGAGCGGGAAACTTACGAGCAGTACTTC.

The chain joins TRBV15 to TRBJ2-2; D call uncertain. Germline values: CDR1 LNHNV, CDR2 YYDKDF (reference sequence). Trimming pared 0 bases from V and 7 bases from J, leaving 9 bases between. The CDR3 totals 14 residues. CDR3 nucleotide sequence: TGTGCCACCAGCAGAGATAGCAAGGGCGGGGAGCTGTTTTTT. Translated: CATSRDSKGGELFF.

CDR3 coding DNA: TGTGCCACCAGCCGGACAGGGCGATCTCAGGAGACCCAGTACTTC. It specifies CATSRTGRSQETQYF. The V gene is TRBV24-1, the J gene TRBJ2-5; 8 bases fit TRBD1. CDR1 and CDR2 (germline): KGHDR, SFDVKD. V shed 7 bases, J shed 5 bases, and the junction held 11 bases outside the gene matches. The CDR3 has 15 amino acids.

J is TRBJ2-1 and V is TRBV19, with D perhaps TRBD1 (6 bases). This CDR3 is built from 13 residues. V lost 7 bases and J lost 5, with 12 bases in between. Germline-derived CDR1 and CDR2 are LNHDA and SQIVND (reference sequence). The CDR3 reads CASMGWGHNEQFF. The CDR3 bases are TGTGCCAGTATGGGGTGGGGGCACAATGAGCAGTTCTTC.

This clonotype was observed a handful of times. The chain is built from TRBV6-2 or TRBV6-3 and TRBJ2-7; 7 nucleotides line up with TRBD2. Germline V gene lookup returns CDR1 MNHEY and CDR2 SVGEGT. The CDR3 loop spans 12 amino acids. J was trimmed by 3 bases and V by 8 bases; bases with no gene match: 4. In DNA form, the CDR3 reads TGTGCCAGCCGGGACTATTACTACGAGCAGTACTTC. Its protein is CASRDYYYEQYF.

The chain carries TRBV6-5 and TRBJ1-1, with a tentative D call TRBD1 (5 bases). The V end lost 0 bases, the J end lost 10 bases, and 12 bases lay between the germline ends. CDR3 length: 13 residues. Germline V lookup: CDR1 MNHEY, CDR2 SVGAGI. The CDR3 sequence: CASSYSKDGGAFF. The DNA for the CDR3 is TGTGCCAGCAGTTACTCGAAAGATGGGGGAGCTTTCTTT.

This clonotype appeared many times. The chain combines TRBV20-1 with TRBJ2-3, with 14 bases that match TRBD2. The ends lost 5 bases at V and 4 bases at J; junction bases unmatched: 20. Germline assignment: CDR1 DFQATT and CDR2 SNEGSKA (reference sequence). The CDR3 totals 20 residues. The CDR3 nucleotides read TGCAGTGCTGGGACTAGCGGGGGCCTAGGAGAGGTCGTTGTGTCAGATACGCAGTATTTT. Translated: CSAGTSGGLGEVVVSDTQYF.

The rearrangement links TRBV6-6 to TRBJ1-5, with 7 positions matching TRBD1. CDR3 length: 14 residues. V gave up 7 bases and J gave up 3 bases; unmatched junction bases: 6. Germline CDR1 MNHNY, CDR2 SVGAGI (reference sequence). The CDR3 spells CASTLTGINQPQHF. CDR3 DNA: TGTGCCAGCACCTTGACAGGGATCAATCAGCCCCAGCATTTT.

This clonotype showed up just a few times. The chain carries TRBV7-9 and TRBJ2-7; TRBD2 matches 11 bases. The germline CDR1 and CDR2 sequences are SEHNR and FQNEAQ (reference sequence). V shed 2 bases, J shed 2 bases, and the junction held 5 bases outside the gene matches. There are 16 residues in the CDR3. CDR3 DNA sequence: TGTGCCAGCAGCTTATTTAAACTAGCGGGGGCCTACGAGCAGTACTTC. Protein product: CASSLFKLAGAYEQYF.